This TCR beta chain emerged from a study of cytomegalovirus exposure and HLA in healthy donors (dated by TCRdb to about 2017). For the study in its entirety: According to an earlier analysis of a few hundred of the donors, 150 million to 200 million T cells yielded 117 million unique TCR beta sequences and around 280 Gb of sequence data. Roughly 320 gigabases of sequencing data and around 88 million unique TCR sequences made up an early release that covered roughly 670 HLA-typed donors. Among the roughly 390 genotyped donors, approximately 82% belonged to the genetic ancestry cluster associated with self-reported Caucasian donors. The aim of the study was to test whether cataloging public T cell receptors could identify signatures of past pathogen exposure. Using immunosequencing, the study profiled T cell repertoires from roughly 650 subjects and related those repertoires to cytomegalovirus serostatus. Along with the roughly 710-subject first cohort, a separate validation cohort of more than 90 different subjects was used. High-throughput TCR immunosequencing, statistical association of individual TCRs with disease status, and machine learning were combined to predict cytomegalovirus infection status. A later analysis re-examined previously published TCR beta repertoires from roughly 720 donors and added high-resolution HLA genotyping to investigate patterns of TCR occurrence. The later analysis used no new phenotypic data to find candidate immune exposures, relying instead on TCR beta sequences and their occurrence across donors. To decide whether each TCR beta V gene segment behaved as functional or pseudogenic, an earlier analysis of some 540 of the donors relied on high-throughput TCR beta sequencing. Donor age, sex, ethnicity and CMV serostatus were collected together with the repertoire data. Genome-wide SNP genotypes for about 60% of the roughly 670 donors were used in a later genetic analysis, which treated that subset as a discovery cohort. All discovery cohort repertoires had been generated on a single sequencing platform. Both class I and class II loci were covered by HLA typing, at four-digit resolution. Typing coverage differed by locus: A, B, C, DRB1 and DQB1 were typed in roughly 629-630 donors, DQA1 in about 500, DPA1 in nearly 610, and DPB1 in around 440. Five DR-DQ haplotypes were treated as single units for association and clustering because of strong linkage in the cohort. On average, about 200,000 unique TCR beta nucleotide sequences were sequenced per donor among 398 genotyped donors of the cohort, with roughly 19% of those sequences being non-productive.

Here V drops 0 bases and J drops 1 base, and the junction holds 1 base not matched to any gene. The germline V gene specifies SGDLS as CDR1 and YYNGEE as CDR2. From the cysteine up to the phenylalanine, the CDR3 has a length of 16 residues. Only the CDR3 DNA stays, 48 bases, in frame from base 1. The paper's findings and limits, for the study overall: The presence/absence analyses assumed that sequencing depth was roughly uniform across donors, and that assumption may not be true. In vitro tests confirmed that a few of the cytomegalovirus-associated TCR beta chains recognize cytomegalovirus antigens. At a false discovery rate of 0.05, a later analysis linked around 15,000 TCR beta sequences to specific HLA alleles. Because the 87-base-pair reads could not distinguish some IMGT-functional V segments, including TRBV6-2 and TRBV6-3, those segments were excluded. Most TCR sequences were observed very rarely across donors, whereas some public TCRs were present in many individuals. Strong co-occurrence of HLA alleles, especially DR and DQ, made assigning TCR associations to individual alleles difficult. Broadly in line with IMGT annotations, most TCR beta V segments showed up in productive rearrangements about 90% or about 30% of the time in an earlier analysis of a few hundred of the donors. In a later analysis, TCR association rates were found to vary across HLA loci, with the most associated TCRs seen for DRB1 alleles and the fewest for HLA-C alleles. A further reported finding was that TCR beta sequences accurately predicted the HLA-A and HLA-B alleles for most subjects in the first cohort. The only immune exposure information available for the cohort was CMV serostatus. The authors suggested that the approach could potentially be extended to other disease states and immunological phenotypes. In a later analysis, HLA-associated TCR beta chains showed more clonal expansion and lower generation probabilities than non-associated chains that were equally common. According to a later analysis, most CMV-associated TCR beta chains appeared to be HLA-restricted, and the HLA associations seemed to be driven largely by CMV exposure. The sequencing pipeline was judged likely to have produced a cluster of highly shared sequence variants as a technical artifact. Because HLA typing was missing for some donors at each locus, association tests included only the typed subset. In both the original and validation cohorts, the classifier was reported to diagnose cytomegalovirus status with high specificity and sensitivity. The earlier analysis of 587 of the donors excluded fewer than 20 rarely observed V segments, including chromosome 9 orphons, because counts were too low. Compared with the roughly 670-donor mean, donors in an Asian-associated ancestry cluster had fewer N-insertions in productive TCRs, according to a later genetic analysis. V-gene and J-gene trimming of TCR beta chains was associated with a missense DCLRE1C variant in a later genetic analysis, and the association was replicated in an independent cohort. The study listed 164 TCR beta chains as associated with cytomegalovirus. Linkage disequilibrium might explain the correlated functional status among segregating V segments, but an unknown experimental factor could not be excluded. In this cohort, only TCR beta chains were sequenced, and detectable features were limited by the absence of alpha or paired-chain data. A later analysis reported that several top co-occurrence clusters appeared linked to parvovirus B19, influenza, CMV and Epstein-Barr virus.

The cohort comprised more than 550 healthy bone marrow donors. All cohort members were sampled while nominally healthy, although unrecorded immune exposures were likely present. The donor tested CMV seronegative, placing the donor among the approximately 360 seronegative members of the cohort. A peripheral blood sample was collected from each donor, and TCR beta sequencing was performed on peripheral blood mononuclear cells. Genomic DNA extraction from the blood cell samples was performed with the Qiagen DNeasy Blood Extraction Kit. Libraries were made using the immunoSEQ multiplex PCR assay. A mixture of 60 forward primers for TCR Vbeta segments and 13 reverse primers for TCR Jbeta segments was used in the multiplex PCR. The CDR3 region of rearranged TCR beta genes was amplified from genomic DNA with a multiplex PCR assay. On the Illumina HiSeq System, the amplified TCR beta libraries were sequenced as 87-base-pair reads. Concerning the study's data processing: In a later analysis, tens of millions of unique TCR beta chains were counted across the roughly 670 repertoires, and roughly 11 million of these chains were shared by at least two donors. To remove PCR and sequencing errors, raw reads were error-corrected and collapsed into unique sequences using a nearest-neighbor algorithm that merged closely related sequences. V, D and J gene segments were assigned by aligning CDR3 sequences to IMGT reference sequences. Each retained sequence needed at least a six-nucleotide match to both a V gene segment and a J gene segment. A rearrangement was called productive if the CDR3 had no stop codons and remained in frame with V and J, and every other rearrangement was called non-productive. CDR3 was defined by IMGT convention, running from the second conserved V-encoded cysteine to the conserved J-encoded phenylalanine. Sequences without an unambiguous match to a single V gene segment were excluded from the earlier analysis of 450 to 750 of the donors. In an earlier analysis of a few hundred of the donors, a V segment was called functional when productive rearrangements were above 56.7%, and segregating when the standard deviation between donors exceeded 5%. A statistical classification framework was developed to diagnose cytomegalovirus status using the catalog of TCR beta chain sequences. In a later analysis, V and J genes were assigned by comparing TCR nucleotide sequences against IMGT/GENE-DB human TR gene sequences. The TCRdist pipeline was used in a later analysis to assign CDR3 sequences and most-parsimonious VDJ recombination scenarios. In a later analysis, each TCR beta chain was defined by its CDR3 amino acid sequence together with its V-gene family, and reads lacking a unique V-gene family were excluded. As a way to deal with suspected cross-contamination and a sequencing artifact, a later analysis dropped nearly 600 nucleotide sequences that were highly shared and had low generation probability. For each public chain, a later analysis derived a clonal expansion index from normalized ranks of inferred template counts within each repertoire. In a later analysis, generation probabilities were computed with a VDJ recombination model fitted to out-of-frame rearrangements, and the resulting probabilities were checked against IGoR. In a later analysis, hypergeometric tests were used to score TCR-TCR, TCR-HLA and TCR-CMV co-occurrence, with a repertoire-size bias correction applied to TCR pairs. False discovery rates were estimated in a later analysis by permuting HLA or CMV assignments 20 times. In a later analysis, co-occurring TCRs were grouped using DBSCAN, and TCRdist sequence similarity was added for clustering within HLA-allele-positive subsets. For co-occurrence clustering, repertoires with fewer than 30,000 or more than 120,000 public chains were excluded, along with five repertoires with anomalous nucleotide sharing. TCRdb mirrors the immuneACCESS table, restricted to in-frame sequences. Some clones are absent from its copies; in checked studies, under half trace to an unresolved V gene, and the reason for the others is unknown. The V and J calls and clone size come from that table; D and trimming were worked out from the DNA. A total of 80,000 to 100,000 clones appear in this sample, around 80% of them only once. 6% to 8% of the sample belongs to the ten largest clones.

About this clone itself: The clone's antigen remains unknown. No quality values exist for individual bases; no much larger clone is one base distant.

Sequences were obtained from PBMCs. The chain is made from TRBV9 and TRBJ2-7; TRBD2 lines up with 13 middle nucleotides. The source of this sequence is a man aged 30-40 years in good health and CMV-seronegative. The nucleotide sequence reads as follows: TGTGCCAGCAGCGTAGGGACTAGCGGGGGATCCTACGAGCAGTACTTC. Translation gives CASSVGTSGGSYEQYF.